This T cell receptor (beta chain) was obtained from a study of shared clonotypes between healthy human individuals. The CDR3 sequence is 14 residues long. CDR1 is MNHEY and CDR2 is SVGAGI in the germline V gene. Trimming pared 0 bases from V and 2 bases from J, leaving 6 bases between. PCR replicates performed on unsorted PBMC used roughly 300 ng DNA, about 30,000 T cell genomes. This table comes from immunoSEQ multiplex PCR, and its TCRdb copy is limited to in-frame clones, with some not included. The sample holds some 510,000 clones, 79% seen once. The V gene is TRBV6-5, the J gene TRBJ2-3, with D perhaps TRBD1 (5 bases). The source is a woman aged 40 to 50 in good health. Some clones in this sample may be carry-over from other donors' samples. The sequencing sample was made of PBMCs. The CDR3 spells CASSYSGATDTQYF. The CDR3 nucleotides read TGTGCCAGCAGTTACTCTGGGGCCACAGATACGCAGTATTTT.